This TCR beta chain was recorded in a study of blood T cell repertoires in COVID-19 (dated by TCRdb to 2020 to 2022). Regarding the study in general: Samples covering the acute and convalescent phases of COVID-19 were provided by collaborators in the United States, Italy and Spain. The prospective study material was composed of cDNA or gDNA derived from T cells, B-cell-depleted T cells, or PBMCs. Subjects who had been exposed to COVID-19, were actively infected with it, or had recovered from it provided the deeply sampled blood TCRbeta repertoires that made up the dataset. A freely available public database, intended as a resource for researchers studying the immune response to SARS-CoV-2, is where the repertoires were released. The samples were drawn from two sources: the first 160 participants of the ongoing ImmuneRACE study, and fewer than 1,500 subjects contributed by 6 global collaborators. The sample metadata nearly always contained a de-identified subject ID, COVID-19 status, age in years and sex. Where available, HLA class I and class II types were taken from metadata supplied by the sample provider and were not determined by assay-based typing. On the study overall, not on this receptor specifically: The amount of clinical and demographic metadata varied by source and participant and was provided uncurated.

TCRbeta CDR3 regions were amplified from genomic DNA by means of the immunoSEQ Assay, a bias-controlled multiplex PCR. Turning to the authors' computational methods: Within the assay, amplification of reference gene primers was used to estimate how many nucleated cells each sample contained. To quantify the absolute abundance of each unique TCRbeta CDR3 rearrangement, sequence reads were collapsed and filtered. For each sample, productive Simpson clonality was calculated as the square root of Simpson's diversity index across productive rearrangements. The table was pulled from immuneACCESS by TCRdb, which kept in-frame rearrangements only. Such tables lose some clones; where checked, under half of the loss comes from unresolved V genes, and the rest has no known cause. V and J calls and clone size are those listed in that table; D and trimming were worked out from the DNA. Across this sample there are some 250,000 clones, with about 85% seen only once. Around 8% of the sample belongs to the ten largest clones.

Taken from cysteine to phenylalanine, the CDR3 has 15 residues. Only the CDR3 portion is preserved as DNA: 45 bases, with reading frame beginning at the first base. CDR1 PRHDT and CDR2 FYEKMQ are derived from the germline V gene (reference sequence). V is cut by 3 bases and J by 5 bases, and the space between the germline ends is 16 bases. A word on this clone: No antigen is known for it. Base-call qualities are not available, and no considerably larger clone is one nucleotide away.

The collaborating institutions used their own protocols to collect whole blood in K2EDTA tubes. For TCRbeta analysis, collaborator samples were shipped as frozen whole blood, as isolated PBMCs, or as DNA extracted from either sample type. Source material: peripheral blood. The sequence is built from TRBV13 and TRBJ2-5; D gene: possibly TRBD1, on 6 matching bases. This clonotype originated in an elderly woman with acute or convalescent COVID-19. This receptor has the CDR3 CASSFFRQGMETQYF. The bases are TGTGCCAGCAGCTTCTTCAGGCAGGGGATGGAGACCCAGTACTTC.